These T cell receptor beta chains were read from a single sample in a study of Graves' ophthalmopathy and Graves' hyperthyroidism. TCRdb re-derived calls from the multiplex PCR reads in MiXCR, one entry per CDR3 protein. Found here are hundreds of thousands of distinct CDR3 sequences, roughly 21% of them singletons; the top ten hold 2.5% to 3.5%. Sequenced sample: peripheral blood. The receptors come from a woman aged 18-29 years with stable Graves' hyperthyroidism. The CDR3 runs from the conserved cysteine through the conserved F or W. A D gene is named only where the DNA matches it firmly. A row's size may be missing; if present it is once, few, many or a size class.

clone size	CDR3 length	J gene	D gene	V gene	CDR3 DNA	CDR3 protein
few	14	TRBJ2-7	TRBD2	TRBV30	TGTGCCTGGACTAGCGGGGGGGCTGTTCTCGAGCAGTACTTC	CAWTSGGAVLEQYF
many	12	TRBJ1-2	-	TRBV24-1	TGTGCCACCAGTGGTTGGACGGATGGCTACACCTTC	CATSGWTDGYTF
-	13	TRBJ2-6	-	TRBV5-1	TGCTCCAGCCGGACCTCCGGGGCCAACGTCCTGACTTTC	CSSRTSGANVLTF
many	16	TRBJ2-7	TRBD1	TRBV6-5	TGCGCCAGCAGGCCCTTTCGGACAGGGGGTCCCTACGAGCAGTACTTC	CASRPFRTGGPYEQYF
many	14	TRBJ1-5	-	TRBV12-3/TRBV12-4	TGTGCCAGCAGTTTCGCGGGGAACAATCAGCCCCAGCATTTT	CASSFAGNNQPQHF
many	14	TRBJ1-6	-	TRBV28	TGTGCCAGCAGTTTAGGGGCAGGGGTGGCACCCCTCCACTTT	CASSLGAGVAPLHF
many	16	TRBJ2-7	TRBD1	TRBV7-8	TGTGCCAGCAGCTTAGCGGTCGGGACAGGTTTCTACGAGCAGTACTTC	CASSLAVGTGFYEQYF
many	20	TRBJ1-5	TRBD1	TRBV28	TGTGCCAGCAACCTACGTGAGGGGCGAAGGGGGCCAAGTGGCAATCAGCCCCAGCATTTT	CASNLREGRRGPSGNQPQHF
few	16	TRBJ2-7	-	TRBV11-1	TGTGCCAGCAGCTCGTTAGGGGAGACCCCACCCTACGAGCAGTACTTC	CASSSLGETPPYEQYF
-	17	TRBJ2-5	TRBD2	TRBV2	TGTGCCAGCCGTCGACTAGCGGGGGCCATCATCCAAGAGACCCAGTACTTC	CASRRLAGAIIQETQYF
many	17	TRBJ1-6	-	TRBV27	TGTGCCAGCAGCCCCGGTGGGGGGATGTATTCGAATTCACCCCTCCACTTT	CASSPGGGMYSNSPLHF
many	14	TRBJ1-2	-	TRBV13	TGTGCCAGCAGCTTCAGGTCTGATTACTATGGCTACACCTTC	CASSFRSDYYGYTF
-	13	TRBJ2-7	-	TRBV15	TGTGCCACCAGCAGGGACCGACCCTACGAGCAGTACTTC	CATSRDRPYEQYF
many	15	TRBJ2-7	-	TRBV11-2	TGTGCCAGCAGCTCTCCATCTATAAAACCCTACGAGCAGTACTTC	CASSSPSIKPYEQYF
many	13	TRBJ2-5	-	TRBV28	TGTGCCAGCAGTTCCGGGGGCCAAGAGACCCAGTACTTC	CASSSGGQETQYF
-	14	TRBJ2-4	-	TRBV30	TGTGCCTGGAGTGTACTGGACATCTGGACCATTCAGTACTTC	CAWSVLDIWTIQYF
-	15	TRBJ1-1	-	TRBV6-2/TRBV6-3	TGTGCCAGCAGTTACGGGTCCAGAGATAACACTGAAGCTTTCTTT	CASSYGSRDNTEAFF
-	15	TRBJ1-2	-	TRBV10-1	TGCGCCAGCAGCACCGACAGACGAGCTAACTATGGCTACACCTTC	CASSTDRRANYGYTF
-	11	TRBJ1-1	-	TRBV6-1	TGTGCCAGCAGTGAGATCCCCGGGGAATTCTTT	CASSEIPGEFF
-	14	TRBJ1-5	-	TRBV20-1	TGCAGTGCTACCACAGGACAGTTCAATCAGCCCCCGCATTTT	CSATTGQFNQPPHF
many	15	TRBJ2-2	-	TRBV2	TGTGCCAGCAGTGATGTGACTACGAACACCGGGGAGCTGTTTTTT	CASSDVTTNTGELFF
-	19	TRBJ1-5	TRBD1	TRBV7-6	TGTGCCAGCAGCCCCCGGGGCGGTTCGGGACAGGGAGGAATTCAGCCCCAGCATTTT	CASSPRGGSGQGGIQPQHF
-	12	TRBJ1-1	-	TRBV6-1	TGTGCCAGCAGTGGCTATGAAGGACGTGCTTTCTTT	CASSGYEGRAFF
many	15	TRBJ1-5	-	TRBV18	TGTGCCAGCTCATCCTCACAGGGCCGGCGGCAGCCCCAGCATTTT	CASSSSQGRRQPQHF